This entry is about one TCR beta chain. Its specificity is unknown. These data are taken from a study of naive and memory T cell subsets. Findings and limits, study-wide: Diversity fell and Gini index rose from naive through CM, EM, EMRA. A few larger clonotypes appeared in naive repertoires, especially CD8, possibly memory cells re-expressing CD45RA.

Two oligonucleotides, mixed equimolar, formed the beta constant-region primer covering TRBC1 and TRBC2. Ligated cDNA was amplified by four rounds of PCR with nested alpha and beta constant-region primers and SP2. TCRdb re-called the UMI-ligation and nested PCR reads through MiXCR, storing one row per CDR3 protein. Of approximately 150,000 distinct CDR3 sequences in the sample, 22% are singletons; the top ten hold less than 0.13%. Sequenced material: naive CD4+ T cells from blood. The sequence was collected from a human donor in good health.

Here the CDR3 DNA reads TGTGCCAGCAGCCTAGTAAGCACAGATACGCAGTATTTT. This codes for CASSLVSTDTQYF. The chain has TRBV6-6 and TRBJ2-3; D is unclear. The CDR3 has 13 amino acids. Trimming shortened V by 6 bases and J by 0 bases, and 7 bases separated the two germline ends. Germline values: CDR1 MNHNY, CDR2 SVGAGI (reference sequence).